This TCR beta chain was identified in a study of T cell repertoires in cytomegalovirus infection. Study-level background: Matching HLA type and CMV infection were both indicated by public TCR beta signatures.

Whole-study results and caveats: Clonotypes of TCR beta that were HLA-C-restricted and CMV-specific dominated the ex vivo response.

TCRdb fed the reads into MiXCR, producing one record per CDR3 protein. The sample consists of about 740,000 distinct CDR3 sequences, roughly a third of them appearing once. On this clonotype: The target antigen is unknown.

Per the germline V gene, CDR1 is SGHTA and CDR2 is FQGNSA. CDR3 length equals 15 residues. V gave up 1 base and J gave up 3 bases, with 13 bases separating them. Sequenced material: PBMCs. The chain employs TRBV7-2 and TRBJ2-7, with D perhaps matching TRBD1 (5 bases). This receptor was obtained from a human donor in good health (CMV status not recorded). Some clones in this sample may be carry-over from other donors' samples. This CDR3 reads CASSLVAGPSYEQYF. CDR3 in DNA: TGTGCCAGCAGCTTAGTGGCAGGGCCTAGCTACGAGCAGTACTTC.